These T cell receptor beta chains were read from a single sample in a study of blood T cell repertoires in COVID-19. Profiling relied on immunoSEQ multiplex PCR, and the TCRdb table lists in-frame clones only, not all of them. Among about 190,000 clones, about 80% were seen once, and the ten largest hold under 8%. Sequenced material: peripheral blood. These receptors originate from a man aged 60 to 69 with acute or convalescent COVID-19. CDR3s include the opening cysteine and the closing phenylalanine or tryptophan. D genes are given only for firm matches. Expanded clones get a size class; other rows say once, few or many, or leave the size out.

CDR3aa	CDR3nt	v_gene	j_gene	abundance	d_gene
CASRSAGFGTYEQYF	TGTGCCAGCAGGTCAGCCGGGTTTGGCACCTACGAGCAGTACTTC	TRBV5-5	TRBJ2-7	few	-
CASSLGAAAHTQYF	TGCGCCAGCAGCTTGGGTGCCGCAGCGCATACGCAGTATTTT	TRBV5-1	TRBJ2-3	once	-
CASRFENIQYF	TGTGCCAGCAGATTCGAAAACATTCAGTACTTC	TRBV28	TRBJ2-4	-	-
CASSIGHYYGYTF	TGTGCCAGTAGTATAGGACACTACTATGGCTACACCTTC	TRBV19	TRBJ1-2	-	-
CASSLGWTSGLNTQYF	TGTGCCAGCAGCTTGGGGTGGACTAGCGGGTTAAATACGCAGTATTTT	TRBV11-3	TRBJ2-3	-	TRBD2
CASSQPKSEAFF	TGTGCCAGCAGCCAACCTAAGTCTGAAGCTTTCTTT	TRBV3-1/TRBV3-2	TRBJ1-1	-	-
CASSEQSYGYTF	TGTGCCAGCAGCGAACAAAGCTATGGCTACACCTTC	TRBV5-4	TRBJ1-2	-	-
CASSLQGNYGYTF	TGTGCCAGCAGTTTACAGGGAAACTATGGCTACACCTTC	TRBV27	TRBJ1-2	-	-
CASSEVSYEQYF	TGTGCCAGCAGTGAAGTGTCGTACGAGCAGTACTTC	TRBV6-1	TRBJ2-7	-	-
CASSESGGSEQFF	TGCGCCAGCAGTGAGTCAGGGGGATCTGAGCAGTTCTTC	TRBV10-1	TRBJ2-1	few	-
CASSLSFARDRVNSPLHF	TGCGCCAGCAGCTTGTCTTTCGCGAGGGACAGGGTAAATTCACCCCTCCACTTT	TRBV5-1	TRBJ1-6	-	TRBD1
CASSSDNEQFF	TGCGCCAGCAGCTCAGACAATGAGCAGTTCTTC	TRBV5-1	TRBJ2-1	-	-
CASSPGLQGVGSTDTQYF	TGTGCCAGCTCACCCGGTTTACAGGGAGTGGGGAGCACAGATACGCAGTATTTT	TRBV18	TRBJ2-3	once	-
CASSSGLYGYTF	TGTGCCAGCAGCTCAGGGCTCTATGGCTACACCTTC	TRBV7-2	TRBJ1-2	-	-
CASSLGQGSTEAFF	TGTGCCAGCAGCCTAGGACAGGGGAGCACTGAAGCTTTCTTT	TRBV7-2	TRBJ1-1	-	TRBD1
CASTWGTGANYGYTF	TGTGCCAGTACTTGGGGGACAGGAGCTAACTATGGCTACACCTTC	TRBV19	TRBJ1-2	once	TRBD1